This T cell receptor (beta chain) was identified during a study of blood T cell repertoires in COVID-19. For the study at large: Donors in the United States, Italy and Spain gave samples during acute or convalescent COVID-19. Nucleic acid was either cDNA or gDNA, and it came from T cells, B-cell-depleted T cells, or PBMCs.

The CDR3 spans 16 residues. Trimming pared 0 bases from V and 2 bases from J, leaving 14 bases between. Germline CDR1 and CDR2: MNHEY and SVGAGI. The repertoire was sequenced with immunoSEQ multiplex PCR; TCRdb's copy has only in-frame clones and lacks some. The table lists tens of thousands of clones, 70% to 90% of them singletons. The sample taken for sequencing was peripheral blood. This sequence joins TRBV6-5 and TRBJ2-7, with D possibly TRBD1 on 6 matching bases. This TCR was sampled from a human donor with active COVID-19. The donor label of this sample is uncertain. The DNA for the CDR3 is TGTGCCAGCAGTTACTCGAGCTGGGACAATCCCTACGAGCAGTACTTC. This codes for CASSYSSWDNPYEQYF.